This entry lists 26 T cell receptor beta chains sequenced from one sample in a study of blood T cell repertoires in COVID-19. The method was immunoSEQ multiplex PCR; TCRdb's version includes in-frame clones alone and lacks a portion of them. There are roughly 500,000 clones in the sample; nearly 90% occur only once, and roughly 1% lies in the top ten. Sequenced input: peripheral blood. Receptor source: a man aged 18 to 30 with COVID-19, enrolled during active disease.

V is TRBV5-6 and J is TRBJ2-5; 7 bases align to TRBD2. The CDR3 spans 15 residues. Unmatched junction bases numbered 6, after V lost 4 bases and J lost 0 bases. Germline values: CDR1 SGHDT, CDR2 YYEEEE. CDR3 residues: CASSDLLADQETQYF. In nucleotides, the CDR3 is TGTGCCAGCAGCGACCTCCTAGCGGACCAAGAGACCCAGTACTTC. Using reference TRBV5-6 and TRBJ2-5 for the parts outside the CDR3, the full variable domain is DAGVTQSPTHLIKTRGQQVTLRCSPKSGHDTVSWYQQALGQGPQFIFQYYEEEERQRGNFPDRFSGHQFPNYSSELNVNALLLGDSALYLCASSDLLADQETQYFGPGTRLLVL.

The chain couples TRBV15 to TRBJ2-5, with TRBD2 as a possible D gene (6 bases). CDR3 size: 19 residues. CDR1 is LNHNV, CDR2 YYDKDF, per germline (reference sequence). Deletions cut 0 bases from V and 0 bases from J, with 20 bases between. The CDR3 is CATSRDRFPAGRYQETQYF. CDR3 sequence (DNA): TGTGCCACCAGCAGAGATCGATTCCCGGCGGGGCGGTACCAAGAGACCCAGTACTTC.

The CDR3 here is CASSSNGQRGEPLHF. Here the CDR3 DNA reads TGCGCCAGCAGCTCTAATGGACAGCGGGGAGAACCCCTCCACTTT. This chain uses TRBV5-1 with TRBJ1-6; D is perhaps TRBD1 (6 bases). Germline CDR1 is SGHRS and CDR2 is YFSETQ. V gave up 3 bases and J gave up 12 bases, with 19 bases separating them. CDR3 size: 15 residues.

The chain recombines TRBV10-2 with TRBJ1-1; D unresolved. This CDR3 has 13 residues. In germline, CDR1 is WSHSY, CDR2 SAAADI. The germline V and J ends were trimmed by 2 bases and 1 base, with 5 bases remaining between them. CDR3 region: CASSESGNTEAFF. In nucleotides, the CDR3 is TGCGCCAGCAGTGAGAGCGGGAACACTGAAGCTTTCTTT.

The chain is built from TRBV5-1 and TRBJ2-1; 8 bases map to TRBD1. The J segment lost 0 bases and the V segment lost 3 bases, leaving 2 bases of the junction unmatched. Germline V gene data show CDR1 as SGHRS and CDR2 as YFSETQ. The CDR3 length is 15 residues. CDR3: CASSYGQGSYNEQFF. DNA for the CDR3: TGCGCCAGCAGCTACGGACAGGGCTCCTACAATGAGCAGTTCTTC.

V gene TRBV2 combines with J gene TRBJ1-1; D is ambiguous. Germline lookup yields CDR1 SNHLY and CDR2 FYNNEI. CDR3 length equals 13 residues. Trimming removed 4 bases from V and 6 bases from J, with 12 bases in between. The CDR3 DNA follows: TGTGCCAGCAGTGTTACAGCCAACCCTGAAGCTTTCTTT. As protein: CASSVTANPEAFF.

This clone was counted many times. The chain couples TRBV7-6 to TRBJ2-7, with 8 bases that match TRBD2. The germline V gene encodes CDR1 SGHVS and CDR2 FNYEAQ. The CDR3 covers 13 residues. V lost 6 bases, J lost 0 bases, and 1 base stayed unmatched. The CDR3 DNA reads TGTGCCAGCAGTAGCGGGGACTCCTACGAGCAGTACTTC. It is translated as CASSSGDSYEQYF.

The V call is TRBV12-3 or TRBV12-4, the J call TRBJ1-6; D gene uncertain. V was clipped by 3 bases and J by 10 bases, with 7 bases between them. CDR3 length: 12 residues. The CDR3 is CASSFSVSPLHF. Written as DNA, the CDR3 is TGTGCCAGCAGTTTTAGCGTATCACCCCTCCACTTT.

The gene calls are TRBV4-1 and TRBJ2-3; 10 nucleotides match TRBD1. Looked up from germline, CDR1 is MGHRA and CDR2 is YSYEKL. V lost 4 bases and J lost 2; bases outside the gene matches: 9. The CDR3 totals 17 residues. CDR3 protein: CASSPLRTGGYTDTQYF. In nucleotides, the CDR3 is TGCGCCAGCAGCCCTCTTAGGACAGGGGGTTACACAGATACGCAGTATTTT.

Notes on this clone: Other DNA sequences within the sample encode an identical CDR3. The chain carries TRBV5-4 and TRBJ2-2, with 11 bases fitting TRBD2. Germline loops: CDR1 SGHNT, CDR2 YYREEE (reference sequence). The CDR3 is 17 amino acids. V shed 4 bases and J 4 bases; nucleotides not matched to a gene: 9. The CDR3 sequence: CASSLGLAGGGTGELFF. The CDR3 nucleotides read TGTGCCAGCAGCCTGGGGCTAGCGGGAGGTGGCACCGGGGAGCTGTTTTTT.

V and J are TRBV7-2 and TRBJ2-1, with 9 bases fitting TRBD1. Germline trimming cut 4 bases from V and 9 bases from J; bases unmatched to any gene: 16. There are 17 residues in the CDR3. Germline V gene sequence: CDR1 SGHTA, CDR2 FQGNSA. The CDR3 coding sequence is TGTGCCAGCAGCTCCCGCCTTCCGGGACAGGGAGAAGGTGAGCAGTTCTTC. Its translation: CASSSRLPGQGEGEQFF. Full variable domain (outside the CDR3, taken from reference TRBV7-2 and TRBJ2-1): GAGVSQSPSNKVTEKGKDVELRCDPISGHTALYWYRQSLGQGLEFLIYFQGNSAPDKSGLPSDRFSAERTGGSVSTLTIQRTQQEDSAVYLCASSSRLPGQGEGEQFFGPGTRLTVL.

The V gene is TRBV12-3 or TRBV12-4, the J gene TRBJ2-5, with D maybe TRBD2 (6 bases). The CDR3 sequence is 13 residues long. V was pared by 8 bases and J by 5 bases, with 15 bases between. The CDR3 DNA follows: TGTGCCAGCCGCCGGAGGGCTCTCGAGACCCAGTACTTC. Translation gives CASRRRALETQYF.

The chain joins TRBV12-3 or TRBV12-4 to TRBJ2-7; TRBD2 matches 9 bases. The CDR3 length is 13 residues. After removal of 5 bases from V and 12 bases from J, the junction contained 11 bases not matched to a gene. CDR3 protein: CASSVGIAGALYF. The DNA of the CDR3 is TGTGCCAGCAGTGTCGGGATAGCGGGAGCCTTGTACTTC.

This clone was observed a few times. V usage is TRBV28 and J usage is TRBJ2-1; D may be TRBD2 (6 bases). CDR3 length equals 15 residues. Germline V lookup: CDR1 MDHEN, CDR2 SYDVKM. V lost 3 bases and J lost 5, with 14 bases in between. This CDR3 reads CASSFAGTGHNEQFF. DNA of the CDR3: TGTGCCAGCAGTTTCGCGGGGACGGGACACAATGAGCAGTTCTTC.

V gene TRBV6-2 or TRBV6-3 combines with J gene TRBJ2-3, with D perhaps TRBD2 (7 bases). Germline-derived CDR1 and CDR2 are MNHEY and SVGEGT. This CDR3 has 18 residues. The V end lost 2 bases, the J end lost 5 bases, and 23 bases lay between the germline ends. As DNA, the CDR3 is TGTGCCAGCAGTTACCCCCGCGGGGGCGGGGGTGCGAGAGATACGCAGTATTTT. Translating gives CASSYPRGGGGARDTQYF.

The CDR3 loop reads CASSPGQVNGYTF. DNA for the CDR3: TGTGCCAGCAGTCCCGGACAAGTCAATGGCTACACCTTC. J is TRBJ1-2 and V is TRBV12-3 or TRBV12-4, with D possibly matching TRBD1 (5 bases). The ends were cut back, 5 bases at V and 6 bases at J, with 13 bases in the middle. CDR3 length equals 13 residues.

This clone appeared once. The rearrangement uses TRBV4-1 and TRBJ2-3; D is possibly TRBD2 (6 bases). CDR1 and CDR2 from the germline V gene are MGHRA and YSYEKL. The CDR3 is made up of 13 amino acids. V dropped 2 bases and J dropped 6 bases, with 9 bases sitting between them. The CDR3 DNA sequence: TGCGCCAGCAGCCAATGGGGGACTGATACGCAGTATTTT. This gives the protein CASSQWGTDTQYF.

CDR3 residues: CASSQDGRGMRNTEAFF. Here the CDR3 DNA reads TGTGCCAGCAGCCAAGATGGCAGGGGGATGAGGAACACTGAAGCTTTCTTT. The chain uses TRBV3-1 (or the pseudogene TRBV3-2) and TRBJ1-1; TRBD1 matches at 7 bases. CDR3 size: 17 residues. The V segment lost 0 bases and the J segment 1 base; nucleotides outside the gene matches: 8. Germline V gives CDR1 LGHDT, CDR2 YNNKEL (reference sequence).

The rearrangement links TRBV11-2 to TRBJ1-1; no firm D call. Trimming left V 2 bases short and J 0 bases short, with 13 bases between. Germline CDR1 and CDR2: SGHAT and FQNNGV. This CDR3 region has 16 residues. The CDR3, as DNA: TGTGCCAGCAGCTTACGTCTTGGAGATTTGAACACTGAAGCTTTCTTT. Protein product: CASSLRLGDLNTEAFF.

J is TRBJ2-7 and V is TRBV5-4, with a weak D call TRBD1 (6 bases). Germline-derived CDR1 and CDR2 are SGHNT and YYREEE (reference sequence). The CDR3 contains 15 residues. V was clipped by 0 bases and J by 2 bases, with 12 bases between them. This CDR3 is CASSLGIQGTYEQYF. In nucleotides, the CDR3 is TGTGCCAGCAGCTTGGGGATACAGGGTACCTACGAGCAGTACTTC.

The rearrangement links TRBV4-1 to TRBJ1-5; D unclear. V lost 0 bases and J 3 bases, leaving 12 bases between the germline ends. This CDR3 is 16 amino acids long. Germline V gene lookup returns CDR1 MGHRA and CDR2 YSYEKL. The CDR3: CASSQDQAFLNQPQHF. CDR3 nucleotides: TGCGCCAGCAGCCAAGATCAGGCATTCCTCAATCAGCCCCAGCATTTT.

CDR3 residues: CASSETPPVLAGGGEQYF. DNA for the CDR3: TGTGCCAGCAGTGAGACCCCTCCGGTACTAGCGGGAGGCGGGGAGCAGTACTTC. This sequence joins TRBV6-1 and TRBJ2-7; TRBD2 matches 12 bases. The CDR3 covers 18 residues. V lost 3 bases to trimming and J lost 7 bases; unmatched junction nucleotides: 16. Germline loops: CDR1 MNHNS, CDR2 SASEGT.

The chain joins TRBV7-9 to TRBJ2-7; weak D call: TRBD2 (5 bases). This CDR3 spans 14 amino acids. The germline CDR1 and CDR2 sequences are SEHNR and FQNEAQ (reference sequence). Trimming took off 1 base at V and 3 bases at J, with 10 bases between the two ends. The CDR3 region has the DNA TGTGCCAGCAGCTTAGGAGCGGTCTTCTACGAGCAGTACTTC. Amino acids: CASSLGAVFYEQYF.

The sample holds a few counts of this clone. The J gene is TRBJ1-6, the V gene TRBV11-2; D is undetermined. The V gene's germline CDR1 is SGHAT and CDR2 FQNNGV. CDR3 length equals 13 residues. Trimming left V 1 base short and J 8 bases short, with 6 bases between. This CDR3 reads CASSLAYDSPLHF. The CDR3 coding sequence is TGTGCCAGCAGCTTAGCGTATGATTCACCCCTCCACTTT.

This chain joins TRBV19 and TRBJ2-7; TRBD2 is a possible D gene (5 bases). This CDR3 comprises 13 residues. Germline V CDR1 and CDR2: LNHDA, SQIVND (reference sequence). Trimming removed 8 bases from V and 3 bases from J, with 14 bases in between. The CDR3: CASGYGVSYEQYF. CDR3 in DNA: TGTGCCAGTGGATACGGGGTGAGCTACGAGCAGTACTTC.

The chain couples TRBV7-9 to TRBJ1-2, with D perhaps matching TRBD1 (6 bases). The CDR3 totals 17 residues. The germline CDR1 and CDR2 sequences are SEHNR and FQNEAQ (reference sequence). The V end lost 5 bases, the J end lost 5 bases, and 24 bases lay between the germline ends. The CDR3 sequence is CASSHKEQGIGGYGYTF. The CDR3 DNA sequence: TGTGCCAGCAGCCACAAGGAACAGGGAATAGGAGGTTATGGCTACACCTTC.